The 25 T cell receptor beta chains below were found in one sample sequenced in a study of OX40 agonist ivuxolimab in advanced cancers. Method: immunoSEQ multiplex PCR; TCRdb's copy keeps in-frame clones and lacks some. The repertoire consists of about 61,000 clones, with around 93% occurring once and the leading ten covering approximately 20%. Source: CD4+ or CD8+ T cells sorted from blood, taken in a trial of the OX40 agonist ivuxolimab. The receptors were sampled from an adult with an advanced solid tumor such as melanoma, head and neck, liver or kidney cancer.

The CDR3 DNA is TGTGCCAGTAGTATTACGCGGGAGACCCAGTACTTC. As protein: CASSITRETQYF. The chain uses TRBV19 and TRBJ2-5; no firm D call. Trimming took off 3 bases at V and 5 bases at J, with 7 bases between the two ends. Germline CDR1 and CDR2: LNHDA and SQIVND (reference sequence). CDR3 length equals 12 residues.

The chain links TRBV27 to TRBJ1-6, with D possibly being TRBD1 (5 bases). This CDR3 region has 14 residues. V lost 5 bases, J lost 7 bases, and 12 bases lay in between. Germline CDR1 MNHEY, CDR2 SMNVEV (reference sequence). CDR3 nucleotide sequence: TGTGCCAGCAGTGTAACAGGTGCAAATTCACCCCTCCACTTT. This sequence encodes CASSVTGANSPLHF.

V usage is TRBV19 and J usage is TRBJ2-3; unclear D gene. The CDR3 consists of 13 residues. V was trimmed by 3 bases and J by 6 bases, leaving 10 bases between them. Germline CDR1 reads LNHDA; CDR2 reads SQIVND (reference sequence). CDR3 coding DNA: TGTGCCAGTAGTATGTGGGTTCGGGATACGCAGTATTTT. Protein: CASSMWVRDTQYF.

This clone has just one count. J is TRBJ1-2 and V is TRBV2, with D perhaps matching TRBD1 (6 bases). CDR1 is SNHLY, CDR2 FYNNEI, per germline. The V end lost 4 bases, the J end lost 0 bases, and 6 bases lay between the germline ends. This CDR3 is 13 amino acids long. Written as DNA, the CDR3 is TGTGCCAGCAGTGGGACAGCTAACTATGGCTACACCTTC. The encoded protein is CASSGTANYGYTF.

This sequence joins TRBV6-1 and TRBJ2-3; 8 bases match TRBD1. Germline CDR1 and CDR2: MNHNS and SASEGT. V lost 4 bases and J lost 0; bases outside the gene matches: 6. This CDR3 has 16 amino acids. CDR3 residues: CASSVSGGDSTDTQYF. The CDR3 bases are TGTGCCAGCAGTGTTTCAGGGGGCGATAGCACAGATACGCAGTATTTT.

This clone was detected only once. The chain employs TRBV30 and TRBJ1-2, with D tentatively TRBD1 (5 bases). Trimming cost V 5 bases and J 4 bases, with 14 bases left between them. The CDR3 loop spans 13 amino acids. Per germline, CDR1 GTSNPN and CDR2 SVGIG (reference sequence). CDR3 sequence (DNA): TGTGCCTGGCAGGGACGTCTTTTCTATGGCTACACCTTC. Its translation: CAWQGRLFYGYTF.

This rearrangement joins TRBV30 to TRBJ1-3; TRBD1 agrees at 9 bases. J lost 8 bases, V lost 1 base, and 9 bases had no gene match. This CDR3 is built from 15 residues. In germline, CDR1 is GTSNPN, CDR2 SVGIG (reference sequence). The CDR3 DNA reads as TGTGCCTGGAGTGAACCCCCGGGACAGGGACACACCATATATTTT. Residues: CAWSEPPGQGHTIYF.

The gene calls are TRBV28 and TRBJ1-5; maybe TRBD1 (5 bases). This CDR3 comprises 15 residues. Germline values: CDR1 MDHEN, CDR2 SYDVKM. Trimming stripped 6 bases from V and 6 bases from J, with 18 bases between. The DNA for the CDR3 is TGTGCCAGCAGCCGTGAGTGGCAGGGAACTCAGCCCCAGCATTTT. Its protein product is CASSREWQGTQPQHF.

The chain is built from TRBV29-1 and TRBJ1-1; a possible D gene is TRBD1 (6 bases). This CDR3 spans 12 amino acids. V lost 7 bases and J lost 1, with 10 bases in between. Germline V lookup: CDR1 SQVTM, CDR2 ANQGSEA. The CDR3 DNA reads as TGCAGCGCCACGACAGGGAACACTGAAGCTTTCTTT. Protein product: CSATTGNTEAFF.

The rearrangement links TRBV28 to TRBJ1-5, with 7 positions matching TRBD1. J lost 6 bases, V lost 6 bases, and 11 bases had no gene match. CDR1 MDHEN and CDR2 SYDVKM come from the germline V gene. CDR3 size: 15 residues. The CDR3 DNA follows: TGTGCCAGCAGAGCCCACAGGGGAATCGCTCAGCCCCAGCATTTT. The encoded protein is CASRAHRGIAQPQHF.

The V and J genes are TRBV30 and TRBJ2-7; D is perhaps TRBD1 (5 bases). From germline, CDR1 is GTSNPN and CDR2 SVGIG (reference sequence). This CDR3 spans 14 amino acids. The V gene lost 3 bases and the J gene lost 6 bases, with 18 bases spanning the gap. CDR3 nucleotide sequence: TGTGCCTGGAGCTGGACACGGCTTTTGTCCGAGCAGTACTTC. This translates into CAWSWTRLLSEQYF.

This chain uses TRBV6-6 with TRBJ1-2; D not resolved. Germline V gene lookup returns CDR1 MNHNY and CDR2 SVGAGI (reference sequence). Trimming removed 6 bases from V and 6 bases from J, with 17 bases in between. CDR3 length: 14 residues. Here the CDR3 DNA reads TGTGCCAGCAGCCTCGGCGGCGGTGTCGATGGCTACACCTTC. The encoded protein is CASSLGGGVDGYTF.

The rearrangement joins TRBV4-1 to TRBJ1-1; D call uncertain. Trimming pared 0 bases from V and 0 bases from J, leaving 8 bases between. Germline V CDR1 and CDR2: MGHRA, YSYEKL. The CDR3 has 15 amino acids. The CDR3 sequence: CASSQDGIMNTEAFF. The CDR3 nucleotides read TGCGCCAGCAGCCAAGATGGGATTATGAACACTGAAGCTTTCTTT.

This clone was recorded only once. The germline gene is not matched at one end of the junction; a read error may be the cause. V and J are TRBV7-7 and TRBJ2-1; D remains unclear. There are 13 residues in the CDR3. The germline gives CDR1 SSHAT, CDR2 FNYEAQ (reference sequence). The CDR3 nucleotides are TGTGCTAGCAGCTTAGAGGCCGGGCATGAGCAGTTCTTC. The encoded protein is CASSLEAGHEQFF.

The V gene is TRBV9, the J gene TRBJ2-1; 10 bases line up with TRBD2. CDR1 is SGDLS and CDR2 is YYNGEE in the germline V gene. The ends lost 0 bases at V and 7 bases at J; junction bases unmatched: 1. The CDR3 consists of 14 residues. In DNA, the CDR3 is TGTGCCAGCAGCGTAGTTAGCGGGGGGAATGAGCAGTTCTTC. Amino acids: CASSVVSGGNEQFF.

The chain joins TRBV18 to TRBJ2-7; TRBD2 matches at 13 bases. J gave up 1 base and V 2 bases, and 8 bases lay outside the gene matches. This CDR3 contains 18 residues. Germline V gene sequence: CDR1 KGHSH, CDR2 LQKENI. CDR3 DNA: TGTGCCAGCTCACCAATGCGACTAGCGGGAGGTCCATCCTACGAGCAGTACGTC. Its translation: CASSPMRLAGGPSYEQYV.

This clone was counted between two and nine times. In DNA, the CDR3 is TGTGCCAGCACCGATAGCGGGACCTACAATGAGCAGTTCTTC. Translation gives CASTDSGTYNEQFF. V is TRBV7-9 and J is TRBJ2-1; 8 nucleotides line up with TRBD2. The CDR3 has 14 amino acids. Trimming removed 7 bases from V and 2 bases from J; junction bases left unmatched: 4. Looked up from germline, CDR1 is SEHNR and CDR2 is FQNEAQ (reference sequence).

The count of this clone is one. This chain links TRBV28 with TRBJ2-7; D gene ambiguous. CDR3 length equals 15 residues. The germline V and J ends were trimmed by 6 bases and 0 bases, with 15 bases remaining between them. Germline V gives CDR1 MDHEN, CDR2 SYDVKM. Written as DNA, the CDR3 is TGTGCCAGCAGGTTCGGTACTTTGATCTCCTACGAGCAGTACTTC. As protein: CASRFGTLISYEQYF.

This clone was counted only a few times. This chain uses TRBV28 with TRBJ1-1; D is uncertain. Trimming left V 5 bases short and J 0 bases short, with 4 bases between. The CDR3 consists of 12 residues. Looked up from germline, CDR1 is MDHEN and CDR2 is SYDVKM. CDR3 nucleotides: TGTGCCAGCAGTGGCCTGAACACTGAAGCTTTCTTT. It translates to CASSGLNTEAFF.

The chain joins TRBV7-9 to TRBJ2-3; D gene uncertain. The CDR3 consists of 13 residues. Per the germline V gene, CDR1 is SEHNR and CDR2 is FQNEAQ (reference sequence). The ends were cut back, 2 bases at V and 6 bases at J, with 9 bases in the middle. The CDR3 sequence is CASSLPNWDTQYF. Here the CDR3 DNA reads TGTGCCAGCAGCTTACCAAACTGGGATACGCAGTATTTT.

The chain links TRBV11-3 to TRBJ2-1; TRBD2 agrees at 8 bases. The CDR3 is made up of 16 amino acids. Trimming cost V 2 bases and J 6 bases; bases outside gene matches: 9. CDR1 and CDR2 from the germline V gene are SGHNT and YENEEA. The CDR3 region has the DNA TGTGCCAGCAGCTTAACGCAAGCGGGAGTATCCAATGAGCAGTTCTTC. As protein: CASSLTQAGVSNEQFF.

The chain joins TRBV4-3 to TRBJ2-1, with D hard to call. V was clipped by 1 base and J by 10 bases, with 11 bases between them. The germline CDR1 and CDR2 sequences are LGHNA and YSLEER. CDR3 length: 13 residues. CDR3 protein: CASSQGFPEEQFF. CDR3 sequence (DNA): TGCGCCAGCAGCCAAGGGTTCCCGGAGGAGCAGTTCTTC.

The chain uses TRBV7-3 and TRBJ2-1; 10 positions agree with TRBD2. V shed 1 base, J shed 8 bases, and the junction held 14 bases outside the gene matches. Germline V gene sequence: CDR1 SGHTA, CDR2 FQGTGA. This CDR3 has 18 residues. DNA for the CDR3: TGTGCCAGCAGCTTAAGGTTTAGCGGGAGGCCGATAGGGTATGAGCAGTTCTTC. This gives the protein CASSLRFSGRPIGYEQFF.

In its sample, this clone was seen a few times. The chain carries TRBV2 and TRBJ1-2, with a possible D match to TRBD1 (6 bases). Germline-derived CDR1 and CDR2 are SNHLY and FYNNEI. Trimming removed 7 bases from V and 8 bases from J, with 20 bases in between. CDR3 length: 14 residues. The CDR3 DNA sequence: TGTGCCAGCACCCCCGTCGGGGGGGCAAGGGGCTACACCTTC. Translated: CASTPVGGARGYTF.

The chain combines TRBV4-1 with TRBJ2-3; no clear D. In germline, CDR1 is MGHRA, CDR2 YSYEKL. V gave up 0 bases and J gave up 2 bases, with 3 bases separating them. The CDR3 has 13 residues. The CDR3, as DNA: TGCGCCAGCAGCCAAGATACCACAGATACGCAGTATTTT. Protein product: CASSQDTTDTQYF.